The 16 T cell receptor beta chains presented below share a single source sample, sequenced in a study of cytomegalovirus exposure and HLA in healthy donors. The method was immunoSEQ multiplex PCR; TCRdb's version includes in-frame clones alone and lacks a portion of them. In the table there are 240,000 or so clones, roughly 86% of which are singletons. The material sequenced was PBMCs. Source of these receptors: a woman in her 30s in good health and CMV-seropositive.

V gene TRBV30 combines with J gene TRBJ1-2, with D hard to call. Germline CDR1 GTSNPN, CDR2 SVGIG (reference sequence). The CDR3 extends over 10 amino acids. Trimming pared 5 bases from V and 3 bases from J, leaving 4 bases between. The CDR3 DNA reads as TGTGCCTGGCGAGACTATGGCTACACCTTC. This encodes CAWRDYGYTF.

The chain uses TRBV4-1 and TRBJ2-7; 9 nucleotides align to TRBD2. Germline loops: CDR1 MGHRA, CDR2 YSYEKL. The CDR3 runs to 15 residues. The ends lost 5 bases at V and 3 bases at J; junction bases unmatched: 8. CDR3 bases: TGCGCCAGCAGCTCACGTCCTAGCGGGAACTACGAGCAGTACTTC. This gives the protein CASSSRPSGNYEQYF.

This sequence joins TRBV23-1 and TRBJ1-2; unclear D gene. TRBV23-1 is an ORF, with its function uncertain. Trimming shortened V by 0 bases and J by 5 bases, and 13 bases separated the two germline ends. The CDR3 covers 15 residues. The CDR3 bases are TGCGCCAGCAGTCAATCAAAGCGGAAATTATATGGCTACACCTTC. This sequence encodes CASSQSKRKLYGYTF.

This clone has just one count. The V gene is TRBV5-4, the J gene TRBJ1-2, with 7 bases matching TRBD1. J was trimmed by 5 bases and V by 4 bases; bases with no gene match: 11. Germline-derived CDR1 and CDR2 are SGHNT and YYREEE (reference sequence). The CDR3 has 15 amino acids. This CDR3 reads CASSRPGDSSYGYTF. The CDR3 DNA sequence: TGTGCCAGCAGCCGACCCGGGGACAGTTCATATGGCTACACCTTC.

This sequence joins TRBV7-6 and TRBJ2-5; 11 nucleotides align to TRBD2. V was clipped by 5 bases and J by 4 bases; unmatched bases: 12. The germline gives CDR1 SGHVS, CDR2 FNYEAQ. The CDR3 has 17 amino acids. This CDR3 reads CASSVGHSGRAPETQYF. The CDR3 nucleotides read TGTGCCAGCAGCGTTGGCCATAGCGGGAGGGCCCCAGAGACCCAGTACTTC.

The V gene is TRBV30, the J gene TRBJ2-3, with D possibly matching TRBD2 (6 bases). Looked up from germline, CDR1 is GTSNPN and CDR2 is SVGIG (reference sequence). V lost 4 bases to trimming and J lost 14 bases, with 22 bases between them. The CDR3 has 13 residues. Written as DNA, the CDR3 is TGTGCCTGGATCCCGTCGACCGGGAGTCATCGGTATTTT. Translating it yields CAWIPSTGSHRYF.

This chain joins TRBV6-5 and TRBJ2-7; TRBD1 aligns across 7 bases. The V gene's germline CDR1 is MNHEY and CDR2 SVGAGI. The V gene end was trimmed by 6 bases and the J gene end by 4 bases; junction bases not matched to a gene: 6. The length of the CDR3 is 13 residues. The CDR3 spells CASSIGTAYEQYF. The CDR3 region has the DNA TGTGCCAGCAGCATTGGGACAGCTTACGAGCAGTACTTC.

The V gene is TRBV5-1, the J gene TRBJ2-1, with 8 positions matching TRBD1. This CDR3 is 15 amino acids long. CDR1 SGHRS and CDR2 YFSETQ come from the germline V gene. The J segment lost 8 bases and the V segment lost 7 bases, leaving 14 bases of the junction unmatched. The CDR3 loop is CASDYRGDRVDEQFF. The CDR3, as DNA: TGCGCCAGCGATTACAGGGGGGATCGTGTCGATGAGCAGTTCTTC.

The chain uses TRBV30 and TRBJ1-1; 11 nucleotides line up with TRBD1. CDR1 and CDR2 (germline): GTSNPN, SVGIG (reference sequence). This CDR3 region has 16 residues. After removal of 5 bases from V and 5 bases from J, the junction contained 13 bases not matched to a gene. The chain's CDR3 is CAWGQGALGFSTEAFF. The CDR3 DNA sequence: TGTGCCTGGGGACAGGGGGCCTTGGGTTTCTCTACTGAAGCTTTCTTT.

J is TRBJ2-3 and V is TRBV27; 9 bases map to TRBD1. Per germline, CDR1 MNHEY and CDR2 SMNVEV (reference sequence). The CDR3 covers 15 residues. Losses at the gene ends were 7 bases for V and 5 bases for J; bases not matched to a gene: 10. The CDR3 DNA reads TGTGCCAGCACAATGACAGGGGGTCCGAGAGATACGCAGTATTTT. Its protein product is CASTMTGGPRDTQYF.

This clone was counted between two and nine times. The chain recombines TRBV15 with TRBJ2-1; 9 nucleotides agree with TRBD1. This CDR3 contains 16 residues. V trimming: 2 bases; J trimming: 5 bases; junction bases outside the gene matches: 7. From germline, CDR1 is LNHNV and CDR2 YYDKDF (reference sequence). DNA for the CDR3: TGTGCCACCAGCAGAATAACAGGGGGCTTTAACAATGAGCAGTTCTTC. Translation gives CATSRITGGFNNEQFF.

This clone has more than one count but fewer than ten. DNA of the CDR3: TGTGCCAGTAGTGGGGGCGAGACCCAGTACTTC. The encoded protein is CASSGGETQYF. V usage is TRBV19 and J usage is TRBJ2-5; tentative D call: TRBD1 (6 bases). The V gene's germline CDR1 is LNHDA and CDR2 SQIVND (reference sequence). This CDR3 contains 11 residues. The V and J ends lost 5 bases and 5 bases respectively, with 6 bases between them.

This clone showed up just once. The V and J genes are TRBV29-1 and TRBJ2-2; TRBD2 might be the D (6 bases). This CDR3 spans 16 amino acids. Germline CDR1 SQVTM, CDR2 ANQGSEA. V was shortened by 8 bases and J by 3 bases, with 22 bases between the two germline ends. CDR3 DNA: TGCAGCTCTTCCGGAGCGGGTGGGGAGGACACCGGGGAGCTGTTTTTT. Translated, it gives CSSSGAGGEDTGELFF.

The rearrangement joins TRBV7-9 to TRBJ1-5; TRBD1 might be the D (5 bases). The CDR3 has 11 amino acids. Germline lookup yields CDR1 SEHNR and CDR2 FQNEAQ (reference sequence). The ends were cut back, 2 bases at V and 10 bases at J, with 6 bases in the middle. In DNA form, the CDR3 reads TGTGCCAGCAGCTTACAGGGTCCCCAGCATTTT. Encoded protein: CASSLQGPQHF.

This clone was found a few times. The V and J genes are TRBV28 and TRBJ2-1; D possibly corresponds to TRBD2 (5 bases). CDR1 is MDHEN, CDR2 SYDVKM, per germline. This CDR3 has 15 residues. V was shortened by 3 bases and J by 7 bases, with 16 bases between the two germline ends. This CDR3 reads CASSLDPDRGNEQFF. CDR3 DNA sequence: TGTGCCAGCAGTTTGGATCCGGATAGAGGGAATGAGCAGTTCTTC.

V usage is TRBV28 and J usage is TRBJ2-7; 10 bases are shared with TRBD2. Germline lookup yields CDR1 MDHEN and CDR2 SYDVKM. This CDR3 has 16 amino acids. Trimming took 7 bases from V and 0 from J; bases not matched to a gene: 9. The CDR3 bases are TGTGCCAGCAATCCTCCTAGCGGGGGTACCTCCTACGAGCAGTACTTC. Translation: CASNPPSGGTSYEQYF.